These 14 T cell receptor beta chains originate from one sample sequenced in a study of cytomegalovirus exposure and HLA in healthy donors. The PCR made use of 60 Vbeta and 13 Jbeta primers. This table comes from immunoSEQ multiplex PCR, and its TCRdb copy is limited to in-frame clones, with some not included. The top ten hold about 7.6% of the sample, which has more than 70,000 clones, about 67% seen once. The sample taken for sequencing was PBMCs. These receptors all stem from a man aged 40-49 years in good health and CMV-seropositive.

In this sample, this clone turned up a few times. The rearrangement links TRBV5-4 to TRBJ2-7; 7 bases map to TRBD1. J gave up 0 bases and V 4 bases, and 13 bases lay outside the gene matches. CDR1 SGHNT and CDR2 YYREEE come from the germline V gene (reference sequence). This CDR3 is built from 17 residues. CDR3 nucleotides: TGTGCCAGCAGCCTAACGACAGGGTCAATATTCTCCTACGAGCAGTACTTC. Amino acids: CASSLTTGSIFSYEQYF.

This chain uses TRBV27 with TRBJ1-1; 7 bases map to TRBD1. Germline-derived CDR1 and CDR2 are MNHEY and SMNVEV (reference sequence). This CDR3 has 14 amino acids. The junction had 7 bases not matched to a gene; V was cut back by 8 bases and J by 1 base. The CDR3 DNA is TGTGCCAGCTGGGTTGGGACAGCGAACACTGAAGCTTTCTTT. Translated: CASWVGTANTEAFF.

The rearrangement uses TRBV7-2 and TRBJ2-7, with 10 bases that match TRBD2. The ends lost 5 bases at V and 0 bases at J; junction bases unmatched: 4. This CDR3 contains 15 residues. Per the germline V gene, CDR1 is SGHTA and CDR2 is FQGNSA. The CDR3 sequence is CASSPGLALSYEQYF. The CDR3 region has the DNA TGTGCCAGCAGCCCGGGACTAGCGCTCTCCTACGAGCAGTACTTC.

The table lists this clone with a few counts. This chain joins TRBV25-1 and TRBJ2-3; no clear D gene. The germline V and J ends were trimmed by 1 base and 2 bases, with 7 bases remaining between them. Per the germline V gene, CDR1 is MGHDK and CDR2 is SYGVNS. The CDR3 runs to 14 residues. The CDR3 nucleotides read TGTGCCAGCAGTGAATCCACACCCACAGATACGCAGTATTTT. Translated: CASSESTPTDTQYF.

This clone was seen only a few times. The chain is built from TRBV10-3 and TRBJ1-6, with 10 bases fitting TRBD1. The CDR3 consists of 17 residues. The germline CDR1 and CDR2 sequences are ENHRY and SYGVKD. Trimming took 8 bases from V and 7 from J; bases not matched to a gene: 14. Here the CDR3 reads CAISTNAPGQGNSPLHF. The CDR3 bases are TGTGCCATCTCAACTAACGCTCCGGGACAGGGGAATTCACCCCTCCACTTT.

The chain uses TRBV5-1 and TRBJ2-5, with 7 bases identical to TRBD1. This CDR3 contains 14 residues. Germline values: CDR1 SGHRS, CDR2 YFSETQ. The junction had 3 bases not matched to a gene; V was cut back by 4 bases and J by 0 bases. The CDR3 here is CASSPDRNQETQYF. As DNA, the CDR3 is TGCGCCAGCAGCCCGGACAGGAACCAAGAGACCCAGTACTTC.

This clone was seen only a few times. This chain uses TRBV13 with TRBJ1-1; no clear D. Trimming pared 1 base from V and 2 bases from J, leaving 14 bases between. Germline V gene sequence: CDR1 PRHDT, CDR2 FYEKMQ (reference sequence). The CDR3 is 16 residues long. The CDR3 DNA follows: TGTGCCAGCAGCTTAGTGCGGAGCCAGCCAAACACTGAAGCTTTCTTT. Translating gives CASSLVRSQPNTEAFF. Full variable domain (remainder filled in from reference TRBV13 and TRBJ1-1): AAGVIQSPRHLIKEKRETATLKCYPIPRHDTVYWYQQGPGQDPQFLISFYEKMQSDKGSIPDRFSAQQFSDYHSELNMSSLELGDSALYFCASSLVRSQPNTEAFFGQGTRLTVV.

This clone was recorded a few times. This chain joins TRBV11-1 and TRBJ2-7, with 10 positions matching TRBD1. The CDR3 covers 15 residues. The trim removed 5 bases at V and 2 bases at J, leaving 6 bases unmatched. Germline V lookup: CDR1 SGHAT, CDR2 FQDESV (reference sequence). The CDR3 loop reads CASSPRDRGPYEQYF. CDR3 bases: TGTGCCAGCAGCCCCCGGGACAGGGGACCCTACGAGCAGTACTTC.

V and J are TRBV4-3 and TRBJ2-2, with D tentatively TRBD2 (6 bases). CDR3 length equals 16 residues. Germline CDR1 LGHNA, CDR2 YSLEER. Between the trimmed V and J ends, which lost 1 base and 4 bases, there was a span of 13 bases. CDR3 region: CASSQGASVGTGELFF. The CDR3 DNA sequence: TGCGCCAGCAGCCAAGGTGCTAGCGTTGGCACCGGGGAGCTGTTTTTT.

V gene TRBV5-1 combines with J gene TRBJ2-5; tentatively, D is TRBD1 (6 bases). Trimming took off 0 bases at V and 4 bases at J, with 13 bases between the two ends. CDR3 length: 15 residues. Germline V lookup: CDR1 SGHRS, CDR2 YFSETQ. The CDR3 reads CASSLAQGGRETQYF. The CDR3 nucleotides are TGCGCCAGCAGCTTGGCACAGGGTGGTAGAGAGACCCAGTACTTC.

Here the CDR3 reads CASRTSGIGEQFF. CDR3 DNA: TGTGCCAGCAGAACTAGCGGGATAGGTGAGCAGTTCTTC. The chain joins TRBV27 to TRBJ2-1, with 10 bases lining up with TRBD2. Germline CDR1 is MNHEY and CDR2 is SMNVEV (reference sequence). This CDR3 has 13 residues. V lost 6 bases and J lost 9; bases outside the gene matches: 5.

The chain combines TRBV4-3 with TRBJ1-2, with 8 bases that match TRBD1. Per the germline V gene, CDR1 is LGHNA and CDR2 is YSLEER. CDR3 length: 15 residues. Germline trimming cut 0 bases from V and 4 bases from J; bases unmatched to any gene: 4. The CDR3 reads CASSQEWTGTYGYTF. CDR3 bases: TGCGCCAGCAGCCAAGAATGGACAGGGACCTATGGCTACACCTTC.

The genes are TRBV5-1 and TRBJ1-1; 8 nucleotides agree with TRBD1. This CDR3 region has 17 residues. The V segment lost 0 bases and the J segment 6 bases; nucleotides outside the gene matches: 13. CDR1 is SGHRS, CDR2 YFSETQ, per germline. The CDR3 spells CASSLELRTGKTAEAFF. CDR3 in DNA: TGCGCCAGCAGCTTGGAGCTTCGGACAGGGAAAACGGCTGAAGCTTTCTTT.

The count of this clone is one. The chain carries TRBV13 and TRBJ2-7, with D hard to call. The CDR3 covers 14 residues. The germline V gene encodes CDR1 PRHDT and CDR2 FYEKMQ (reference sequence). Trimming removed 4 bases at V and 3 bases at J, with 13 bases between. The CDR3 DNA sequence: TGTGCCAGCAGCTACACCGGAACAGACTACGAGCAGTACTTC. This codes for CASSYTGTDYEQYF.